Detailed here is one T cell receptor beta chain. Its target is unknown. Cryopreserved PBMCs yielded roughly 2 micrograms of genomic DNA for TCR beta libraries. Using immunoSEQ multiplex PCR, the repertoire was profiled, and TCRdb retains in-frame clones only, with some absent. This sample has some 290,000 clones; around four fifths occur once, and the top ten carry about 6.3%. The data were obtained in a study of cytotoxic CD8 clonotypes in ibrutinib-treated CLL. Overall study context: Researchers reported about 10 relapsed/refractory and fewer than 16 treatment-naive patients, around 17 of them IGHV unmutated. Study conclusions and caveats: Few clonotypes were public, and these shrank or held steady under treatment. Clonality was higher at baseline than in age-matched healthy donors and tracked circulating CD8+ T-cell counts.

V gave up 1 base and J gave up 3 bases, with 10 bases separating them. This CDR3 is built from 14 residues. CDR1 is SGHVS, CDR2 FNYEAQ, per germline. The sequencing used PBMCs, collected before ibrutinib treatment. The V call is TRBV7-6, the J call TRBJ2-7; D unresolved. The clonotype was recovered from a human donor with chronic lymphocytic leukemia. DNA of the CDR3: TGTGCCAGCAGCTTAGGGCAGGCGAGCTACGAGCAGTACTTC. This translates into CASSLGQASYEQYF.